The present T cell receptor beta chain was sequenced within a study of T cells in Graves' hyperthyroidism and ophthalmopathy. V gave up 6 bases and J gave up 3 bases; unmatched junction bases: 12. The CDR3 totals 18 residues. Study observations and caveats: In the blood, most expanded thyroid clonotypes above 0.001 appeared as well.

This clonotype was seen repeatedly, ten times or more. Its antigen is still unknown. From RNA transcripts, TCR beta CDR3 regions were amplified. TCR CDR3 underwent first-round RT-PCR with the HTBI primer set. TCRdb itself ran the multiplex PCR reads through MiXCR, one entry per CDR3 protein. The sample yields hundreds of thousands of distinct CDR3 sequences, roughly 13% seen once. The sequenced sample consisted of blood. The chain has TRBV12-3 or TRBV12-4 and TRBJ2-2; TRBD2 matches 11 bases. The sequence was obtained from a woman under 40 with Graves' hyperthyroidism that later progressed to Graves' ophthalmopathy. As DNA, the CDR3 is TGTGCCAGCAGATCGGAGGGACTAGCGGTTCATTACACCGGGGAGCTGTTTTTT. This sequence encodes CASRSEGLAVHYTGELFF.